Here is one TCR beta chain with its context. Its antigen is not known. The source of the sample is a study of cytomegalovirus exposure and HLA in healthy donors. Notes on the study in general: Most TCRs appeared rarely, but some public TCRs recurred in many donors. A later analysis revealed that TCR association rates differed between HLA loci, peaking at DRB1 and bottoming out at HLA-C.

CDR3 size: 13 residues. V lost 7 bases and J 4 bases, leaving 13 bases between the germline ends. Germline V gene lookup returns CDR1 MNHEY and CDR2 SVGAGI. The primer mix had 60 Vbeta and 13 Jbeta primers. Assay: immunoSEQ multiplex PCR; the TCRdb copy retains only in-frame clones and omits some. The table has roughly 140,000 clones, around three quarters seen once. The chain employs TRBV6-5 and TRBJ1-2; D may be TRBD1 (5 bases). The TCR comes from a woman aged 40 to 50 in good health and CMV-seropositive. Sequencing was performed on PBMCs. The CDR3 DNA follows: TGTGCCAGCACCCCGGGACTAACCTATGGCTACACCTTC. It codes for CASTPGLTYGYTF.